A selection of T cell receptor beta chains follows, all from one sample in a study of radiotherapy plus CTLA-4 blockade in lung cancer. Here immunoSEQ multiplex PCR was the method, and the copy in TCRdb shows in-frame clones only, minus some. The sample has approximately 90,000 clones; 80% to 90% are singletons. Material: peripheral blood, obtained from a patient treated with radiotherapy plus ipilimumab. The receptors stem from a human donor with non-small cell lung cancer who had stable disease on radiotherapy plus ipilimumab. The CDR3 runs from the conserved cysteine through the conserved F or W. A D gene is named only where the DNA matches it firmly. Clone size is not always given. Where it is, it says once, few, many or a class for expanded clones.

TRBD2	TRBV23-1	NA	TRBJ2-1	TGCGCCAGCAGTCAGTCTGAGGCGGGAGGGATCAATGAGCAGTTCTTC	CASSQSEAGGINEQFF
TRBD2	TRBV27	NA	TRBJ2-5	TGTGCCAGCAGCCTTACTAGCGGGGGCCTCCAGTACCAAGAGACCCAGTACTTC	CASSLTSGGLQYQETQYF
NA	TRBV5-6	NA	TRBJ2-6	TGTGCCAGCAGCGGACTGCCGGGACCTGGGGCCAACGTCCTGACTTTC	CASSGLPGPGANVLTF
TRBD2	TRBV25-1	NA	TRBJ2-2	TGTGCCAGCAGTGAATACGCCAGCGGGAGTTTCACCGGGGAGCTGTTTTTT	CASSEYASGSFTGELFF
NA	TRBV5-1	NA	TRBJ1-1	TGCGCCAGCAGCTCCCAAACAGGGAACACTGAAGCTTTCTTT	CASSSQTGNTEAFF
NA	TRBV25-1	NA	TRBJ2-1	TGTGCCAGCAGTGTGGGATGGTCCTACAATGAGCAGTTCTTC	CASSVGWSYNEQFF
NA	TRBV28	few	TRBJ1-3	TGTGCCAGCAGTCGAACCCATCCTGGAGGGAACACCATATATTTT	CASSRTHPGGNTIYF
NA	TRBV11-2	NA	TRBJ2-6	TGTGCCAGCAGCGCGACAGCTATTATCTCTGGGGCCAACGTCCTGACTTTC	CASSATAIISGANVLTF
NA	TRBV6-5	NA	TRBJ2-3	TGTGCCAGCAGTTACTCGAGTTTGAGCACAGATACGCAGTATTTT	CASSYSSLSTDTQYF
TRBD1	TRBV27	NA	TRBJ1-5	TGTGCCAGCAGTAGAACCCCGGGACAGGGGATATTAAATCAGCCCCAGCATTTT	CASSRTPGQGILNQPQHF
TRBD2	TRBV7-2	NA	TRBJ2-3	TGTGCCAGCAGCTTAGTCGGCGGGGGGGCCACAGATACGCAGTATTTT	CASSLVGGGATDTQYF
NA	TRBV7-2	NA	TRBJ2-7	TGTGCCAGCAGTCGTCAGGGCTTCTACGAGCAGTACTTC	CASSRQGFYEQYF
NA	TRBV27	NA	TRBJ2-7	TGTGCCAGCAGTTCGTCCTACGAGCAGTACTTC	CASSSSYEQYF
TRBD2	TRBV7-2	NA	TRBJ2-3	TGTGCCAGCAGCTTCCCGACTAGCGGGGGCGACAATACGCAGTATTTT	CASSFPTSGGDNTQYF